One and the same sample provided the 20 T cell receptor beta chains below, sequenced in a study of blood T cell repertoires in COVID-19 (TCRdb year 2020). The library was generated by the immunoSEQ multiplex PCR assay. The source is immuneACCESS, and TCRdb retained only in-frame sequences with V and J called. Part of the clones is not carried over; for the studies checked, unresolved V genes explain less than half of this, and the remainder is unexplained. The table for this sample lists hundreds of thousands of clones; 83% of them were counted only once. Around a tenth of the sample goes to the ten largest clones. Sequencing input: peripheral blood. The receptors come from a woman between 45 and 65 years old who had recovered from COVID-19.

The J gene is TRBJ2-1, the V gene TRBV24-1; TRBD2 aligns across 13 bases. The CDR3 spans 14 residues. J gave up 7 bases and V 6 bases, and 2 bases lay outside the gene matches. Looked up from germline, CDR1 is KGHDR and CDR2 is SFDVKD. CDR3 bases: TGTGCCACCAGTACGACTAGCGGGAGGAATGAGCAGTTCTTC. It yields the protein CATSTTSGRNEQFF.

The rearrangement uses TRBV28 and TRBJ1-1; no clear D gene. The germline V gene has CDR1 MDHEN and CDR2 SYDVKM. This CDR3 contains 15 residues. V was pared by 4 bases and J by 7 bases, with 19 bases between. Here the CDR3 reads CASSYSRAYYDEAFF. The CDR3 DNA reads TGTGCCAGCAGTTACTCGAGGGCATATTATGATGAAGCTTTCTTT.

The chain carries TRBV27 and TRBJ2-7, with unresolved D. The V end was cut by 2 bases, the J end by 2 bases, with 7 bases between. The CDR3 has 13 residues. Germline loops: CDR1 MNHEY, CDR2 SMNVEV (reference sequence). The CDR3 DNA follows: TGTGCCAGCAGTTTAGGCGGAACCTACGAGCAGTACTTC. Its translation: CASSLGGTYEQYF.

The chain joins TRBV4-3 to TRBJ2-2; 12 bases are shared with TRBD2. The V segment lost 4 bases and the J segment 6 bases; nucleotides outside the gene matches: 9. From germline, CDR1 is LGHNA and CDR2 YSLEER. The length of the CDR3 is 17 residues. CDR3 DNA: TGCGCCAGCAGCCGTGCGACTAGCGGGGGTACGTCCGGGGAGCTGTTTTTT. Translated, it gives CASSRATSGGTSGELFF.

The chain joins TRBV7-9 to TRBJ1-4; tentative D call: TRBD1 (5 bases). This CDR3 region has 14 residues. CDR1 SEHNR and CDR2 FQNEAQ come from the germline V gene (reference sequence). With 5 bases removed from V and 3 bases from J, the gap between germline ends came to 10 bases. CDR3: CASSGGTPNEKLFF. As DNA, the CDR3 is TGTGCCAGCAGCGGGGGGACTCCTAATGAAAAACTGTTTTTT.

The chain has TRBV30 and TRBJ2-7, with 8 bases fitting TRBD1. The trim removed 1 base at V and 5 bases at J, leaving 16 bases unmatched. The CDR3 runs to 17 residues. The germline CDR1 and CDR2 sequences are GTSNPN and SVGIG (reference sequence). This CDR3 reads CAWSGDRGKIIGNEQYF. Here the CDR3 DNA reads TGTGCCTGGAGTGGAGACAGGGGAAAGATTATCGGGAACGAGCAGTACTTC.

This chain joins TRBV6-2 or TRBV6-3 and TRBJ2-6; D possibly corresponds to TRBD1 (5 bases). Trimming took off 1 base at V and 2 bases at J, with 6 bases between the two ends. CDR1 MNHEY and CDR2 SVGEGT come from the germline V gene. CDR3 size: 15 residues. CDR3 DNA: TGTGCCAGCAGTTACTTGACAGCTGGGGCCAACGTCCTGACTTTC. Its translation: CASSYLTAGANVLTF.

V gene TRBV6-5 combines with J gene TRBJ2-2; D might be TRBD2 (5 bases). CDR3 size: 14 residues. Germline V gene data show CDR1 as MNHEY and CDR2 as SVGAGI. Deletions cut 4 bases from V and 0 bases from J, with 6 bases between. CDR3 loop: CASSWRTNTGELFF. CDR3 sequence (DNA): TGTGCCAGCAGTTGGAGGACGAACACCGGGGAGCTGTTTTTT.

This rearrangement joins TRBV5-5 to TRBJ1-1, with D tentatively TRBD1 (6 bases). The CDR3 consists of 14 residues. The germline V gene has CDR1 SGHKS and CDR2 YYEKEE (reference sequence). The V and J ends lost 1 base and 4 bases respectively, with 11 bases between them. For the CDR3, the DNA is TGTGCCAGCAGCTTGACCAGGGGCGGCACTGAAGCTTTCTTT. Translated, it gives CASSLTRGGTEAFF.

This clone was counted a single time. The DNA for the CDR3 is TGTGCCAGTAGTATTGCGGCCAGCTACGAGCAGTACTTC. This sequence encodes CASSIAASYEQYF. The chain employs TRBV19 and TRBJ2-7, with D hard to call. Germline V CDR1 and CDR2: LNHDA, SQIVND (reference sequence). The CDR3 spans 13 residues. Trimming cost V 3 bases and J 3 bases, with 9 bases left between them.

Written as DNA, the CDR3 is TGTGCCTGGACCCCTCTCCAGGGCGGGGGACCTCCCTACGAGCAGTACTTC. Translated, it gives CAWTPLQGGGPPYEQYF. The V and J genes are TRBV30 and TRBJ2-7; 7 positions match TRBD2. CDR1 is GTSNPN, CDR2 SVGIG, per germline (reference sequence). V shed 4 bases, J shed 2 bases, and the junction held 17 bases outside the gene matches. The CDR3 is made up of 17 amino acids.

The V call is TRBV2, the J call TRBJ2-2; 7 nucleotides agree with TRBD1. After removal of 5 bases from V and 1 base from J, the junction contained 4 bases not matched to a gene. Looked up from germline, CDR1 is SNHLY and CDR2 is FYNNEI. The CDR3 covers 15 residues. CDR3 sequence reads: CASSSTGKNTGELFF. CDR3 DNA sequence: TGTGCCAGCAGTTCGACAGGGAAGAACACCGGGGAGCTGTTTTTT.

V is TRBV6-2 or TRBV6-3 and J is TRBJ1-5; D may be TRBD1 (6 bases). This CDR3 is 16 amino acids long. V lost 2 bases, J lost 1 base, and 12 bases lay in between. From germline, CDR1 is MNHEY and CDR2 SVGEGT. The CDR3 bases are TGTGCCAGCAGTTACGAGCAGGGGCCCAGCAATCAGCCCCAGCATTTT. It yields the protein CASSYEQGPSNQPQHF.

This chain joins TRBV5-8 and TRBJ1-4; D perhaps matches TRBD1 (5 bases). This CDR3 is built from 19 residues. Germline V gene sequence: CDR1 SGHTS, CDR2 YDEGEE. Trimming took 0 bases from V and 0 from J, leaving 18 bases between them. For the CDR3, the DNA is TGTGCCAGCAGCTTGGCCCCGGGTCGGCGGGGGGCAACTAATGAAAAACTGTTTTTT. This codes for CASSLAPGRRGATNEKLFF. Variable domain in full (rest from reference TRBV5-8 and TRBJ1-4): EAGVTQSPTHLIKTRGQQATLRCSPISGHTSVYWYQQALGLGLQFLLWYDEGEERNRGNFPPRFSGRQFPNYSSELNVNALELEDSALYLCASSLAPGRRGATNEKLFFGSGTQLSVL.

The chain carries TRBV27 and TRBJ2-1; 7 bases match TRBD2. This CDR3 contains 15 residues. Trimming took 7 bases from V and 5 from J; bases not matched to a gene: 11. CDR1 and CDR2 (germline): MNHEY, SMNVEV (reference sequence). The chain's CDR3 is CASTPRPSGNNEQFF. CDR3 DNA: TGTGCCAGCACTCCTCGCCCTAGCGGAAACAATGAGCAGTTCTTC.

The CDR3 DNA sequence: TGTGCCAGCAGCCAAGGGTTCGGGGAGTTCCGGGACAGGCGCGAAAAACTGTTTTTT. It specifies CASSQGFGEFRDRREKLFF. The V and J genes are TRBV3-1 (or the pseudogene TRBV3-2) and TRBJ1-4; TRBD1 aligns across 8 bases. The CDR3 has 19 residues. Germline CDR1 and CDR2: LGHDT and YNNKEL (reference sequence). The V segment lost 1 base and the J segment 8 bases; nucleotides outside the gene matches: 18.

The chain joins TRBV3-1 (or the pseudogene TRBV3-2) to TRBJ2-5, with 7 positions matching TRBD1. V lost 4 bases to trimming and J lost 5 bases; unmatched junction nucleotides: 4. Germline CDR1 and CDR2: LGHDT and YNNKEL (reference sequence). The CDR3 is 13 residues long. CDR3 bases: TGTGCCAGCAGCCTAACAGGGGTTGAGACCCAGTACTTC. This encodes CASSLTGVETQYF.

V and J are TRBV27 and TRBJ2-1; 10 bases fit TRBD2. The length of the CDR3 is 20 residues. Germline V gene data show CDR1 as MNHEY and CDR2 as SMNVEV (reference sequence). The V segment lost 7 bases and the J segment 1 base; nucleotides outside the gene matches: 19. Here the CDR3 DNA reads TGTGCCAGCAAGCCTCCAGGACTAGCGGCCTCGGGCTCTTCCTACAATGAGCAGTTCTTC. Translating it yields CASKPPGLAASGSSYNEQFF.

This clone showed up just a few times. V usage is TRBV21-1 and J usage is TRBJ2-5; the table assigns TRBD2, which was not confirmed against the DNA. TRBV21-1 is noted as a pseudogene. The CDR3 extends over 15 amino acids. CDR3 in amino acids: CASSKRRCATGTQYF. The CDR3 DNA reads TGTGCCAGCAGCAAAAGGCGTTGTGCGACTGGGACCCAGTACTTC.

The chain combines TRBV3-1 (or the pseudogene TRBV3-2) with TRBJ2-3; 11 nucleotides match TRBD2. V was pared by 1 base and J by 3 bases, with 6 bases of the junction left unmatched. Germline V lookup: CDR1 LGHDT, CDR2 YNNKEL (reference sequence). The CDR3 extends over 17 amino acids. The CDR3 reads CASSQGASGGLTDTQYF. The CDR3 DNA sequence: TGTGCCAGCAGCCAAGGAGCTAGCGGGGGGCTGACAGATACGCAGTATTTT.